These 19 T cell receptor beta chains originate from one sample sequenced in a study of CD4+ T cells in melanoma (dated by TCRdb to the early 2020s). The library was generated by the immunoSEQ multiplex PCR assay. TCRdb stores this immuneACCESS table with in-frame sequences only. Part of the clones is absent; in the studies checked, under half of the shortfall reflects unresolved V genes, and no reason is known for the rest. For this sample the table gives approximately 14,000 clones, of which about 64% were detected only once. The top ten clones comprise 18% of the sample. Source material: cells from a culture (not recorded whether cultured in vitro). All receptors come from a human donor with melanoma.

The chain carries TRBV10-1 and TRBJ2-1; 13 positions agree with TRBD2. CDR1 is WNHNN, CDR2 SYGVQD, per germline (reference sequence). The V segment lost 2 bases and the J segment 0 bases; nucleotides outside the gene matches: 4. The length of the CDR3 is 18 residues. This chain's CDR3 is CASSEGLAGVRSYNEQFF. The DNA of the CDR3 is TGCGCCAGCAGTGAGGGACTAGCGGGGGTTCGCTCCTACAATGAGCAGTTCTTC.

For this clone: Additional DNA sequences in this sample encode the identical CDR3. The rearrangement links TRBV9 to TRBJ1-2; 7 bases are a match to TRBD1. The CDR3 is made up of 14 amino acids. V lost 3 bases and J lost 8; bases outside the gene matches: 10. CDR1 is SGDLS and CDR2 is YYNGEE in the germline V gene. CDR3 DNA: TGTGCCAGCAGCGCAGACAGGGCGCTTGGAGGCTACACCTTC. Translation: CASSADRALGGYTF.

J is TRBJ2-3 and V is TRBV6-1, with 8 bases matching TRBD1. The germline V gene has CDR1 MNHNS and CDR2 SASEGT. With V trimmed by 7 bases and J by 6 bases, 9 bases remained unmatched. There are 14 residues in the CDR3. For the CDR3, the DNA is TGTGCCAGCAATGGCGGGACAGGCGCGGATACGCAGTATTTT. Residues: CASNGGTGADTQYF.

The CDR3 nucleotides are TGTGCCAGCAGCTTAGATGCCCGCCCCCGGACAGGGGGAAAAAGGGCTGAAGCTTTCTTT. Translation gives CASSLDARPRTGGKRAEAFF. The V and J genes are TRBV7-8 and TRBJ1-1; 10 positions agree with TRBD1. J lost 6 bases, V lost 1 base, and 20 bases had no gene match. The V gene's germline CDR1 is SGHVS and CDR2 FQNEAQ. CDR3 length: 20 amino acids.

The J gene is TRBJ2-1, the V gene TRBV27; 7 bases are a match to TRBD1. Trimming cost V 5 bases and J 9 bases; bases outside gene matches: 7. Germline V lookup: CDR1 MNHEY, CDR2 SMNVEV (reference sequence). The CDR3 spans 13 residues. The CDR3 loop reads CASSPQGVGEQFF. The DNA for the CDR3 is TGTGCCAGCAGTCCTCAGGGGGTCGGTGAGCAGTTCTTC.

The V call is TRBV6-1, the J call TRBJ2-3; 9 nucleotides match TRBD2. After removal of 3 bases from V and 4 bases from J, the junction contained 11 bases not matched to a gene. The CDR3 runs to 17 residues. The germline CDR1 and CDR2 sequences are MNHNS and SASEGT. CDR3 protein: CASSDWRGGGSADTQYF. CDR3 DNA: TGTGCCAGCAGTGATTGGCGGGGGGGAGGTTCGGCAGATACGCAGTATTTT.

The chain carries TRBV11-2 and TRBJ2-4; D gene unclear. This CDR3 has 15 residues. Between the trimmed V and J ends, which lost 3 bases and 4 bases, there was a span of 13 bases. CDR1 SGHAT and CDR2 FQNNGV come from the germline V gene. Here the CDR3 DNA reads TGTGCCAGCAGCTTTAATACTTATCCTAAAAACATTCAGTACTTC. This encodes CASSFNTYPKNIQYF.

The table lists this clone with a few counts. This chain connects TRBV29-1 to TRBJ2-7, with TRBD2 as a possible D gene (7 bases). With 6 bases removed from V and 4 bases from J, the gap between germline ends came to 16 bases. This CDR3 is built from 13 residues. Per germline, CDR1 SQVTM and CDR2 ANQGSEA. This CDR3 is CSVIRGAGYEQYF. The CDR3 coding sequence is TGCAGCGTCATCCGGGGGGCCGGTTACGAGCAGTACTTC.

This clone appeared a single time. The chain couples TRBV6-5 to TRBJ2-7; the D call may be TRBD1 or TRBD2 (5 bases each). The V and J ends lost 6 bases and 6 bases respectively, with 18 bases between them. The CDR3 covers 14 residues. CDR1 is MNHEY, CDR2 SVGAGI, per germline. The CDR3 spells CASSTGALLREQYF. The CDR3 nucleotides read TGTGCCAGCAGCACCGGGGCCTTACTACGCGAGCAGTACTTC.

This clone has a handful of counts. The rearrangement joins TRBV7-9 to TRBJ2-7, with D hard to call. This CDR3 comprises 16 residues. V was pared by 1 base and J by 0 bases, with 13 bases between. Germline-derived CDR1 and CDR2 are SEHNR and FQNEAQ (reference sequence). CDR3 in amino acids: CASSLGVGFFSYEQYF. CDR3 DNA: TGTGCCAGCAGCTTAGGGGTTGGGTTCTTCTCCTACGAGCAGTACTTC.

This clone was detected once. The J gene is TRBJ2-5, the V gene TRBV4-1; D remains unclear. The CDR3 sequence is 14 residues long. Germline-derived CDR1 and CDR2 are MGHRA and YSYEKL. The V end lost 4 bases, the J end lost 4 bases, and 13 bases lay between the germline ends. The CDR3 here is CASSPGLLGETQYF. The DNA for the CDR3 is TGCGCCAGCAGCCCCGGTTTGTTGGGAGAGACCCAGTACTTC.

V gene TRBV2 combines with J gene TRBJ2-7; weak D call: TRBD2 (7 bases). Germline CDR1 reads SNHLY; CDR2 reads FYNNEI. V shed 7 bases and J shed 2 bases, with 12 bases lying between them. CDR3 length equals 13 residues. The CDR3 here is CASTGGLTYEQYF. Written as DNA, the CDR3 is TGTGCCAGCACGGGGGGCCTAACCTACGAGCAGTACTTC.

The chain couples TRBV7-9 to TRBJ2-5, with 16 bases matching TRBD2. CDR1 is SEHNR, CDR2 FQNEAQ, per germline (reference sequence). The CDR3 consists of 17 residues. The ends lost 4 bases at V and 5 bases at J; junction bases unmatched: 7. CDR3 DNA: TGTGCCAGCAGCTCAACCGGGACTAGCGGGGGGGCGGAGACCCAGTACTTC. Protein sequence: CASSSTGTSGGAETQYF.

The rearrangement joins TRBV5-6 to TRBJ1-1; 8 bases are shared with TRBD1. J gave up 5 bases and V 0 bases, and 3 bases lay outside the gene matches. Per the germline V gene, CDR1 is SGHDT and CDR2 is YYEEEE. This CDR3 has 14 residues. The CDR3 nucleotides read TGTGCCAGCAGCTTGGCAGGGGGCGTGACTGAAGCTTTCTTT. Its protein product is CASSLAGGVTEAFF.

V and J are TRBV6-5 and TRBJ2-1, with a possible D match to TRBD2 (6 bases). The CDR3 runs to 13 residues. Germline assignment: CDR1 MNHEY and CDR2 SVGAGI. V was clipped by 5 bases and J by 5 bases, with 10 bases between them. This CDR3 is CASSKLADNEQFF. The CDR3 DNA sequence: TGTGCCAGCAGTAAACTAGCAGACAATGAGCAGTTCTTC.

A few counts support this clone. In nucleotides, the CDR3 is TGTGCCAGCAGCCCAAGCGGGAGTTCCTACGAGCAGTACTTC. Translated: CASSPSGSSYEQYF. This chain uses TRBV7-2 with TRBJ2-7, with TRBD2 matching over 8 bases. V lost 5 bases to trimming and J lost 1 base; unmatched junction nucleotides: 4. CDR3 length: 14 residues. Germline CDR1 is SGHTA and CDR2 is FQGNSA.

In its sample, this clone was seen once. This chain connects TRBV7-9 to TRBJ1-1; the D is unclear. CDR3 size: 12 residues. From germline, CDR1 is SEHNR and CDR2 FQNEAQ (reference sequence). Deletions cut 4 bases from V and 7 bases from J, with 10 bases between. The chain's CDR3 is CASSSLGVEAFF. The CDR3 DNA reads TGTGCCAGCAGCTCGTTAGGCGTTGAAGCTTTCTTT. The full variable domain, rest sourced from reference TRBV7-9 and TRBJ1-1, is DTGVSQNPRHKITKRGQNVTFRCDPISEHNRLYWYRQTLGQGPEFLTYFQNEAQLEKSRLLSDRFSAERPKGSFSTLEIQRTEQGDSAMYLCASSSLGVEAFFGQGTRLTVV.

This chain uses TRBV11-2 with TRBJ2-6; D ambiguous. Trimming stripped 4 bases from V and 2 bases from J, with 9 bases between. This CDR3 has 15 residues. The germline V gene encodes CDR1 SGHAT and CDR2 FQNNGV. DNA for the CDR3: TGTGCCAGCAGCTCCCAATCGGCTGGGGCCAACGTCCTGACTTTC. Amino acid sequence: CASSSQSAGANVLTF.

V is TRBV5-1 and J is TRBJ1-1; D call uncertain. Germline CDR1 and CDR2: SGHRS and YFSETQ. The CDR3 totals 14 residues. V was cut by 5 bases and J by 0 bases, with 11 bases left in between. CDR3 nucleotides: TGCGCCAGCAGACCCGGGAGCTTGAACACTGAAGCTTTCTTT. Amino acids: CASRPGSLNTEAFF. Combining the CDR3 with reference TRBV5-1 and TRBJ1-1 gives the whole variable domain KAGVTQTPRYLIKTRGQQVTLSCSPISGHRSVSWYQQTPGQGLQFLFEYFSETQRNKGNFPGRFSGRQFSNSRSEMNVSTLELGDSALYLCASRPGSLNTEAFFGQGTRLTVV.